This TCR beta chain was captured in a study of cytomegalovirus exposure and HLA in healthy donors. TCRdb's table, derived via immunoSEQ multiplex PCR, lists solely in-frame clones and lacks some. Among roughly 330,000 clones listed, roughly nine tenths were seen once. Germline V CDR1 and CDR2: SGHTA, FQGNSA. Trimming removed 1 base from V and 5 bases from J; junction bases left unmatched: 4. The CDR3 length is 15 residues. The specimen was PBMCs. The chain employs TRBV7-2 and TRBJ2-1, with 8 bases lining up with TRBD1. The TCR was taken from a woman aged 25 to 39 in good health and CMV-seropositive. In DNA, the CDR3 is TGTGCCAGCAGCTTAGGCCAGGGGGCCAACAATGAGCAGTTCTTC. This translates into CASSLGQGANNEQFF.